Each of the 17 T cell receptor beta chains below was sequenced from the same sample in a study of blood T cell repertoires in COVID-19. Clones were read by immunoSEQ multiplex PCR, and TCRdb kept only the in-frame ones, dropping some. The data contain over 150,000 clones, about 91% of them singletons. Sequenced material: peripheral blood. The receptors derive from a woman aged 60 to 75 who had recovered from COVID-19.

This chain uses TRBV4-1 with TRBJ2-6; maybe TRBD1 (5 bases). The CDR3 covers 17 residues. Trimming removed 1 base from V and 3 bases from J, with 13 bases in between. Germline V lookup: CDR1 MGHRA, CDR2 YSYEKL. CDR3 protein: CASSQAYDSSGANVLTF. The DNA for the CDR3 is TGCGCCAGCAGCCAAGCCTACGACAGTAGTGGGGCCAACGTCCTGACTTTC.

The V gene is TRBV6-5, the J gene TRBJ2-1; TRBD1 aligns across 7 bases. The CDR3 runs 15 residues. Trimming removed 0 bases from V and 9 bases from J; junction bases left unmatched: 8. Germline-derived CDR1 and CDR2 are MNHEY and SVGAGI. Here the CDR3 reads CASSYSTRTGSEQFF. The DNA for the CDR3 is TGTGCCAGCAGTTACTCCACCCGGACAGGTAGTGAGCAGTTCTTC.

The V and J genes are TRBV7-2 and TRBJ2-7; TRBD2 aligns across 11 bases. Germline V gene sequence: CDR1 SGHTA, CDR2 FQGNSA. This CDR3 region has 16 residues. After removal of 1 base from V and 3 bases from J, the junction contained 5 bases not matched to a gene. In DNA, the CDR3 is TGTGCCAGCAGCTTAGAGGTTAGCGGGGGGGGCTACGAGCAGTACTTC. Translating it yields CASSLEVSGGGYEQYF. Variable domain in full (rest from reference TRBV7-2 and TRBJ2-7): GAGVSQSPSNKVTEKGKDVELRCDPISGHTALYWYRQSLGQGLEFLIYFQGNSAPDKSGLPSDRFSAERTGGSVSTLTIQRTQQEDSAVYLCASSLEVSGGGYEQYFGPGTRLTVT.

The chain recombines TRBV6-4 with TRBJ2-4, with 10 bases matching TRBD1. The germline V gene has CDR1 MRHNA and CDR2 SNTAGT. After removal of 8 bases from V and 9 bases from J, the junction contained 7 bases not matched to a gene. The CDR3 covers 13 residues. CDR3 region: CASGGGTGVIQYF. DNA for the CDR3: TGTGCCAGCGGTGGCGGGACAGGGGTCATTCAGTACTTC.

J is TRBJ2-5 and V is TRBV7-9; maybe TRBD2 (5 bases). V gave up 1 base and J gave up 5 bases, with 11 bases separating them. Germline CDR1 is SEHNR and CDR2 is FQNEAQ (reference sequence). The CDR3 has 14 amino acids. The CDR3 bases are TGTGCCAGCAGCTTAGGAGAGGGCGGTGAGACCCAGTACTTC. Translating it yields CASSLGEGGETQYF.

This chain links TRBV11-3 with TRBJ2-7; 7 nucleotides line up with TRBD1. The CDR3 runs 13 residues. Germline V gene lookup returns CDR1 SGHNT and CDR2 YENEEA. Trimming at V came to 3 bases and at J to 3 bases, leaving 2 bases not matched to a gene. The CDR3 nucleotides are TGTGCCAGCAGCTTCAGGGGGAGCTACGAGCAGTACTTC. Translation: CASSFRGSYEQYF.

The chain is built from TRBV6-5 and TRBJ1-2; possibly TRBD1 for D (5 bases). V was cut by 7 bases and J by 4 bases, with 19 bases left in between. The germline CDR1 and CDR2 sequences are MNHEY and SVGAGI. This CDR3 has 15 residues. CDR3 nucleotide sequence: TGTGCCAGCACCCCCACTCGGGCGGGGCCCTATGGCTACACCTTC. Protein sequence: CASTPTRAGPYGYTF.

The CDR3 bases are TGTGCCAGCAGCTTACAGATCGCCTACGAGCAGTACTTC. Translating it yields CASSLQIAYEQYF. This rearrangement joins TRBV7-8 to TRBJ2-7; D uncertain. V shed 2 bases and J shed 2 bases, with 7 bases lying between them. Germline V gives CDR1 SGHVS, CDR2 FQNEAQ. This CDR3 region has 13 residues.

Concerning this clone itself: The junction departs from germline at one end; a sequencing error may be responsible. The V gene is TRBV4-1, the J gene TRBJ2-1; D may be TRBD2 (5 bases). The CDR3 spans 12 residues. Germline lookup yields CDR1 MGHRA and CDR2 YSYEKL. The CDR3 DNA is TGCGCCAGCAGCCAAGCGGCGGGTCCCCCGGTCTTC. Translated: CASSQAAGPPVF.

This chain connects TRBV6-6 to TRBJ1-1, with a tentative D call TRBD1 (6 bases). CDR1 and CDR2 (germline): MNHNY, SVGAGI (reference sequence). V was shortened by 5 bases and J by 0 bases, with 13 bases between the two germline ends. The CDR3 sequence is 15 residues long. CDR3 nucleotide sequence: TGTGCCAGCAGTCAATGGGGACAAATGAACACTGAAGCTTTCTTT. Translation: CASSQWGQMNTEAFF.

The chain uses TRBV11-2 and TRBJ1-5, with 9 bases matching TRBD1. CDR1 and CDR2 from the germline V gene are SGHAT and FQNNGV. Trimming took 5 bases from V and 3 from J; bases not matched to a gene: 8. CDR3 size: 16 residues. The CDR3 is CASSPGGQGLNQPQHF. As DNA, the CDR3 is TGTGCCAGCAGCCCAGGGGGACAGGGCCTCAATCAGCCCCAGCATTTT.

This clone was recorded only once. The chain recombines TRBV3-1 (or the pseudogene TRBV3-2) with TRBJ2-7; D is uncertain. V was cut by 0 bases and J by 4 bases, with 10 bases left in between. CDR1 LGHDT and CDR2 YNNKEL come from the germline V gene (reference sequence). This CDR3 comprises 14 residues. The CDR3 DNA sequence: TGTGCCAGCAGCCAAGAACCAGGAAGATACGAGCAGTACTTC. It codes for CASSQEPGRYEQYF.

The rearrangement joins TRBV14 to TRBJ1-6; 10 nucleotides line up with TRBD1. Trimming cost V 2 bases and J 9 bases; bases outside gene matches: 10. The germline gives CDR1 SGHDN, CDR2 FVKESK. The CDR3 spans 17 residues. The CDR3 here is CASSQLPGQGRGSPLHF. Written as DNA, the CDR3 is TGTGCCAGCAGCCAACTACCGGGACAGGGGAGGGGTTCACCCCTCCACTTT.

This clone was recorded many times. The V and J genes are TRBV7-9 and TRBJ2-1, with 10 bases fitting TRBD1. Germline lookup yields CDR1 SEHNR and CDR2 FQNEAQ (reference sequence). V shed 5 bases and J 5 bases; nucleotides not matched to a gene: 9. The CDR3 length is 16 residues. CDR3 loop: CASSLPGTGANNEQFF. CDR3 DNA: TGTGCCAGCAGCCTTCCCGGGACAGGGGCGAACAATGAGCAGTTCTTC.

The chain carries TRBV28 and TRBJ1-2, with D perhaps matching TRBD1 (6 bases). The CDR3 is 15 residues long. V gave up 1 base and J gave up 5 bases, with 14 bases separating them. The germline CDR1 and CDR2 sequences are MDHEN and SYDVKM. CDR3 sequence: CASSLSGGRGYGYTF. The CDR3 bases are TGTGCCAGCAGTTTATCCGGGGGGCGCGGTTATGGCTACACCTTC.

The gene calls are TRBV5-6 and TRBJ2-7; the match to TRBD2 covers 8 bases. The CDR3 contains 16 residues. Germline V gene lookup returns CDR1 SGHDT and CDR2 YYEEEE. V shed 2 bases and J 2 bases; nucleotides not matched to a gene: 9. The CDR3 sequence is CASSLGPSGGTYEQYF. Written as DNA, the CDR3 is TGTGCCAGCAGCTTAGGCCCCAGCGGGGGTACCTACGAGCAGTACTTC.

The chain employs TRBV5-1 and TRBJ2-1, with 9 bases matching TRBD1. This CDR3 has 14 residues. CDR1 SGHRS and CDR2 YFSETQ come from the germline V gene. V trimming: 5 bases; J trimming: 9 bases; junction bases outside the gene matches: 9. The CDR3 here is CASRIGTGSSEQFF. The DNA for the CDR3 is TGCGCCAGCAGGATCGGGACAGGGTCAAGTGAGCAGTTCTTC.